The entry below describes one T cell receptor (beta chain). These data come from a study of T cells after somatic rescue of genetic block. Assay: immunoSEQ multiplex PCR; the TCRdb copy retains only in-frame clones and omits some. The sample shows some 90,000 clones, approximately 90% of them seen only once. This CDR3 comprises 14 residues. V shed 4 bases and J shed 0 bases, with 8 bases lying between them. Per germline, CDR1 SGHTS and CDR2 YDEGEE. Sequenced: peripheral blood mononuclear cells (PBMCs). The V call is TRBV5-8, the J call TRBJ1-5, with D possibly being TRBD1 (5 bases). The receptor was isolated from a woman between 18 and 29 years old. CDR3 residues: CASSQGVSNQPQHF. As DNA, the CDR3 is TGTGCCAGCAGCCAAGGGGTTAGCAATCAGCCCCAGCATTTT.